The 23 T cell receptor beta chains below all came from one sample that was sequenced in a study of blood T cell repertoires in COVID-19. Data came from immunoSEQ multiplex PCR; TCRdb stores just in-frame clones and leaves some out. The sample gives approximately 350,000 clones, 85% to 90% of which show up once; 1% is in the top ten. Sequencing was done on a sample of PBMCs or T cells enriched from blood (not recorded which). These receptors were collected from a young man who had recovered from COVID-19.

The CDR3 region has the DNA TGCGCCAGCAGCCAAGGCACAGGGGGGGGCACTGGGGCCAACGTCCTGACTTTC. It is translated as CASSQGTGGGTGANVLTF. The rearrangement links TRBV4-1 to TRBJ2-6, with D perhaps matching TRBD1 (8 bases). CDR1 and CDR2 (germline): MGHRA, YSYEKL. With 1 base removed from V and 2 bases from J, the gap between germline ends came to 15 bases. The CDR3 contains 18 residues.

The chain recombines TRBV19 with TRBJ1-2; D is undetermined. The CDR3 runs 14 residues. V was shortened by 4 bases and J by 0 bases, with 9 bases between the two germline ends. Germline CDR1 and CDR2: LNHDA and SQIVND (reference sequence). The CDR3 DNA follows: TGTGCCAGTAGTAGACCGACATCTAACTATGGCTACACCTTC. Residues: CASSRPTSNYGYTF.

This clone was recorded once. The chain employs TRBV5-6 and TRBJ1-3; D uncertain. Germline assignment: CDR1 SGHDT and CDR2 YYEEEE. The CDR3 is made up of 13 amino acids. V was cut by 1 base and J by 4 bases, with 6 bases left in between. This CDR3 is CASSLWQGNTIYF. In nucleotides, the CDR3 is TGTGCCAGCAGCTTGTGGCAGGGAAACACCATATATTTT. The full variable domain, in which reference TRBV5-6 and TRBJ1-3 provide the parts outside the CDR3, is DAGVTQSPTHLIKTRGQQVTLRCSPKSGHDTVSWYQQALGQGPQFIFQYYEEEERQRGNFPDRFSGHQFPNYSSELNVNALLLGDSALYLCASSLWQGNTIYFGEGSWLTVV.

This clone came up a few times. CDR3 in amino acids: CAISKSPPDTQYF. The CDR3 nucleotides are TGTGCCATCAGCAAAAGCCCCCCAGATACGCAGTATTTT. The chain couples TRBV10-3 to TRBJ2-3; D gene unclear. The V and J ends lost 6 bases and 4 bases respectively, with 11 bases between them. The CDR3 length is 13 residues. Germline lookup yields CDR1 ENHRY and CDR2 SYGVKD.

The rearrangement uses TRBV7-6 and TRBJ2-5, with D maybe TRBD2 (5 bases). CDR1 SGHVS and CDR2 FNYEAQ come from the germline V gene. CDR3 length equals 15 residues. V was trimmed by 5 bases and J by 5 bases, leaving 18 bases between them. CDR3 DNA sequence: TGTGCCAGCAGCCTTTTCGACCGGCCGGGGGAGACCCAGTACTTC. Its protein product is CASSLFDRPGETQYF.

The V call is TRBV7-2, the J call TRBJ1-1, with 10 bases matching TRBD1. Germline CDR1 SGHTA, CDR2 FQGNSA. This CDR3 contains 15 residues. Trimming at V came to 6 bases and at J to 3 bases, leaving 7 bases not matched to a gene. As DNA, the CDR3 is TGTGCCAGCAGGGCGACAGGGGGCCCACACACTGAAGCTTTCTTT. It yields the protein CASRATGGPHTEAFF.

The CDR3 DNA reads TGTGCCAGCAGCCCTTGGACTAGCAAGTGGGTAGATACGCAGTATTTT. Translated, it gives CASSPWTSKWVDTQYF. The chain combines TRBV5-4 with TRBJ2-3, with 8 bases aligning to TRBD2. Trimming at V came to 4 bases and at J to 5 bases, leaving 12 bases not matched to a gene. The CDR3 extends over 16 amino acids. Germline CDR1 reads SGHNT; CDR2 reads YYREEE (reference sequence).

Of note for this clone: Other DNA sequences of this sample code for an identical CDR3. J is TRBJ2-7 and V is TRBV30, with TRBD2 matching over 7 bases. The J segment lost 1 base and the V segment lost 0 bases, leaving 0 bases of the junction unmatched. The CDR3 has 13 residues. In germline, CDR1 is GTSNPN, CDR2 SVGIG (reference sequence). The CDR3 coding sequence is TGTGCCTGGAGTGTCGGGGGGTCCTACGAGCAGTACTTC. This sequence encodes CAWSVGGSYEQYF.

The chain combines TRBV2 with TRBJ1-2; D is uncertain. The germline V gene has CDR1 SNHLY and CDR2 FYNNEI. Deletions cut 6 bases from V and 4 bases from J, with 9 bases between. The CDR3 runs to 12 residues. The CDR3 loop is CASRGVSYGYTF. The CDR3 bases are TGTGCCAGCAGAGGAGTCAGCTATGGCTACACCTTC.

There are a few counts of this clone. The chain links TRBV25-1 to TRBJ1-1; 7 nucleotides match TRBD1. J gave up 8 bases and V 2 bases, and 8 bases lay outside the gene matches. The germline CDR1 and CDR2 sequences are MGHDK and SYGVNS. The CDR3 is 14 residues long. Here the CDR3 reads CASSEDWRGREAFF. The CDR3, as DNA: TGTGCCAGCAGTGAAGATTGGAGGGGGCGGGAAGCTTTCTTT.

This chain uses TRBV7-3 with TRBJ1-1; TRBD1 is a possible D gene (5 bases). The CDR3 has 15 residues. Trimming cost V 5 bases and J 5 bases, with 18 bases left between them. Looked up from germline, CDR1 is SGHTA and CDR2 is FQGTGA. In DNA form, the CDR3 reads TGTGCCAGCAGCGCCAGGGTGGGGTTCGGTACTGAAGCTTTCTTT. Residues: CASSARVGFGTEAFF.

The rearrangement joins TRBV5-1 to TRBJ2-7, with 9 bases lining up with TRBD1. The J segment lost 5 bases and the V segment lost 4 bases, leaving 4 bases of the junction unmatched. Germline V CDR1 and CDR2: SGHRS, YFSETQ. The CDR3 is 13 residues long. DNA of the CDR3: TGCGCCAGCAGCCGGGACAGGGCCCACGAGCAGTACTTC. As protein: CASSRDRAHEQYF.

The V call is TRBV5-1, the J call TRBJ2-7; TRBD1 matches 9 bases. With V trimmed by 2 bases and J by 6 bases, 3 bases remained unmatched. Germline assignment: CDR1 SGHRS and CDR2 YFSETQ. The CDR3 totals 13 residues. CDR3 DNA: TGCGCCAGCAGCTTATTGACAGGGGGCGAGCAGTACTTC. Protein sequence: CASSLLTGGEQYF.

The rearrangement uses TRBV4-2 and TRBJ1-5; D is uncertain. CDR1 and CDR2 (germline): LGHNA, YNFKEQ. The CDR3 is 12 residues long. The V gene lost 10 bases and the J gene lost 6 bases, with 13 bases spanning the gap. This CDR3 is CATSHDIQPQHF. CDR3 bases: TGTGCCACCTCACACGATATTCAGCCCCAGCATTTT.

The chain is built from TRBV6-5 and TRBJ2-7; tentatively, D is TRBD1 (5 bases). Germline V gene data show CDR1 as MNHEY and CDR2 as SVGAGI. V lost 0 bases and J 3 bases, leaving 15 bases between the germline ends. The CDR3 sequence is 16 residues long. The CDR3 sequence is CASSYSAARVNYEQYF. DNA for the CDR3: TGTGCCAGCAGTTACTCGGCCGCCAGGGTAAACTACGAGCAGTACTTC.

The chain employs TRBV18 and TRBJ2-7, with 9 positions matching TRBD2. V lost 6 bases to trimming and J lost 3 bases; unmatched junction nucleotides: 3. The CDR3 contains 13 residues. Looked up from germline, CDR1 is KGHSH and CDR2 is LQKENI. CDR3 nucleotide sequence: TGTGCCAGCTCCCGGACTAGCGACTACGAGCAGTACTTC. It encodes CASSRTSDYEQYF.

The chain combines TRBV10-3 with TRBJ2-1; D gene uncertain. This CDR3 region has 14 residues. Germline V gene data show CDR1 as ENHRY and CDR2 as SYGVKD. Trimming pared 8 bases from V and 0 bases from J, leaving 11 bases between. DNA for the CDR3: TGTGCCATCGGCGGCAGCTACTCCTACAATGAGCAGTTCTTC. This encodes CAIGGSYSYNEQFF.

This clone appeared a single time. The genes are TRBV29-1 and TRBJ1-4; 8 bases are a match to TRBD1. This CDR3 comprises 14 residues. V trimming: 5 bases; J trimming: 8 bases; junction bases outside the gene matches: 10. From germline, CDR1 is SQVTM and CDR2 ANQGSEA. The chain's CDR3 is CSVSPGTGAEKLFF. CDR3 DNA: TGCAGCGTTTCACCCGGGACAGGAGCAGAAAAACTGTTTTTT. Full variable domain (outside the CDR3, taken from reference TRBV29-1 and TRBJ1-4): SAVISQKPSRDICQRGTSLTIQCQVDSQVTMMFWYRQQPGQSLTLIATANQGSEATYESGFVIDKFPISRPNLTFSTLTVSNMSPEDSSIYLCSVSPGTGAEKLFFGSGTQLSVL.

This chain connects TRBV5-1 to TRBJ1-2; TRBD1 agrees at 8 bases. In germline, CDR1 is SGHRS, CDR2 YFSETQ. This CDR3 spans 14 amino acids. The V and J ends lost 3 bases and 4 bases, in that order; junction bases with no gene match: 5. CDR3: CASSSTGDSYGYTF. In DNA form, the CDR3 reads TGCGCCAGCAGCTCGACAGGGGATTCCTATGGCTACACCTTC.

The V and J genes are TRBV19 and TRBJ1-1, with D possibly TRBD1 on 5 matching bases. Trimming took off 10 bases at V and 2 bases at J, with 14 bases between the two ends. The germline CDR1 and CDR2 sequences are LNHDA and SQIVND (reference sequence). The CDR3 is 13 amino acids. DNA of the CDR3: TGTGCCACCGTTGCAGGGCGCAACACTGAAGCTTTCTTT. Translated, it gives CATVAGRNTEAFF.

The gene calls are TRBV7-6 and TRBJ2-2, with 7 bases that match TRBD1. V gave up 5 bases and J gave up 5 bases; unmatched junction bases: 8. The germline CDR1 and CDR2 sequences are SGHVS and FNYEAQ. The CDR3 covers 15 residues. The CDR3 here is CASSNTGVETGELFF. The CDR3 DNA sequence: TGTGCCAGCAGCAACACAGGGGTAGAGACCGGGGAGCTGTTTTTT.

The chain is built from TRBV4-3 and TRBJ1-2; D not certain. CDR1 is LGHNA and CDR2 is YSLEER in the germline V gene. The ends were cut back, 0 bases at V and 7 bases at J, with 9 bases in the middle. This CDR3 has 13 amino acids. For the CDR3, the DNA is TGCGCCAGCAGCCAAGATACTGCGAGTGGCTACACCTTC. It specifies CASSQDTASGYTF.

The rearrangement joins TRBV4-3 to TRBJ2-3; D gene uncertain. CDR1 and CDR2 from the germline V gene are LGHNA and YSLEER. Trimming took 3 bases from V and 2 from J, leaving 9 bases between them. This CDR3 is built from 14 residues. The CDR3 nucleotides read TGCGCCAGCAGCCAGTCGGGTACCACAGATACGCAGTATTTT. It specifies CASSQSGTTDTQYF.